Following are 17 T cell receptor beta chains from one sample sequenced in a study of CD8 T cells in ankylosing spondylitis. TCRdb re-called the 5' RACE reads with MiXCR, one entry per CDR3 protein. This sample has 7,500 or so distinct CDR3 sequences, with more than 7.5% found just once. The material sequenced was blood, either unsorted or a sorted T cell fraction (not recorded which). The source of these receptors is a male donor with ankylosing spondylitis or in good health (not recorded which).

The chain is built from TRBV9 and TRBJ2-2; D perhaps matches TRBD2 (5 bases). Germline lookup yields CDR1 SGDLS and CDR2 YYNGEE. The CDR3 runs 16 residues. V dropped 1 base and J dropped 1 base, with 11 bases sitting between them. The CDR3 sequence is CASSVRVSVNTGELFF. CDR3 nucleotide sequence: TGTGCCAGCAGCGTAAGGGTTAGCGTGAACACCGGGGAGCTGTTTTTT.

Comment on this clonotype: The junction and the germline gene differ at one end; a read error may be behind it. The chain employs TRBV9 and TRBJ2-3; D remains unclear. Germline V gives CDR1 SGDLS, CDR2 YYNGEE. The CDR3 is 13 residues long. CDR3: CAGSVGSTDTQYF. In DNA, the CDR3 is TGTGCCGGCAGCGTAGGGTCCACAGATACGCAGTATTTT.

This clonotype was detected many times. V usage is TRBV9 and J usage is TRBJ2-5; 7 bases are shared with TRBD2. V was clipped by 0 bases and J by 1 base; unmatched bases: 9. The CDR3 loop spans 17 amino acids. The germline V gene encodes CDR1 SGDLS and CDR2 YYNGEE. CDR3: CASSVEIGLGSQETQYF. The CDR3 DNA sequence: TGTGCCAGCAGCGTAGAAATCGGACTAGGATCCCAAGAGACCCAGTACTTC. The variable domain in full, with the rest retrieved from reference TRBV9 and TRBJ2-5, is DSGVTQTPKHLITATGQRVTLRCSPRSGDLSVYWYQQSLDQGLQFLIQYYNGEERAKGNILERFSAQQFPDLHSELNLSSLELGDSALYFCASSVEIGLGSQETQYFGPGTRLLVL.

The rearrangement joins TRBV9 to TRBJ2-1, with TRBD2 identical over 9 bases. The germline CDR1 and CDR2 sequences are SGDLS and YYNGEE. The J segment lost 8 bases and the V segment lost 3 bases, leaving 6 bases of the junction unmatched. CDR3 length equals 14 residues. CDR3 bases: TGTGCCAGCAGCGCCCGCGGGAGGGACCATGAGCAGTTCTTC. Its protein product is CASSARGRDHEQFF.

The chain employs TRBV9 and TRBJ2-7; 9 bases map to TRBD2. In germline, CDR1 is SGDLS, CDR2 YYNGEE. V was pared by 5 bases and J by 2 bases, with 5 bases of the junction left unmatched. The CDR3 extends over 14 amino acids. CDR3 in DNA: TGTGCCAGCAGTCCTAGCGGGAATCCCTACGAGCAGTACGTC. Encoded protein: CASSPSGNPYEQYV.

The chain uses TRBV9 and TRBJ2-1, with D possibly matching TRBD2 (6 bases). CDR3 length: 15 amino acids. The germline gives CDR1 SGDLS, CDR2 YYNGEE. The V gene lost 2 bases and the J gene lost 4 bases, with 13 bases spanning the gap. The CDR3 region has the DNA TGTGCCAGCAGCGTCGGCGGGAACCTATACAATGAGCAGTTCTTC. Residues: CASSVGGNLYNEQFF. The whole variable domain, filled in from reference TRBV9 and TRBJ2-1, reads DSGVTQTPKHLITATGQRVTLRCSPRSGDLSVYWYQQSLDQGLQFLIQYYNGEERAKGNILERFSAQQFPDLHSELNLSSLELGDSALYFCASSVGGNLYNEQFFGPGTRLTVL.

This clonotype was picked up many times. The rearrangement links TRBV27 to TRBJ2-4, with a possible D match to TRBD2 (5 bases). This CDR3 comprises 12 residues. V gave up 10 bases and J gave up 8 bases, with 15 bases separating them. CDR1 and CDR2 (germline): MNHEY, SMNVEV (reference sequence). CDR3 sequence: CAILTQRHIQYF. CDR3 coding DNA: TGTGCCATCCTGACCCAGCGGCACATTCAGTACTTC.

By frequency in the sample, this clonotype is medium-sized. The V gene is TRBV9, the J gene TRBJ2-1; no reliable D call. The CDR3 covers 13 residues. Trimming left V 3 bases short and J 2 bases short, with 6 bases between. Germline CDR1 reads SGDLS; CDR2 reads YYNGEE. Here the CDR3 DNA reads TGTGCCAGCAGCGCGACTGCCTACAATGAGCAGTTCTTC. Protein: CASSATAYNEQFF. Combining the CDR3 with reference TRBV9 and TRBJ2-1 gives the whole variable domain DSGVTQTPKHLITATGQRVTLRCSPRSGDLSVYWYQQSLDQGLQFLIQYYNGEERAKGNILERFSAQQFPDLHSELNLSSLELGDSALYFCASSATAYNEQFFGPGTRLTVL.

This clonotype was recorded once. This may be a read error: a much more frequent sequence differs by one nucleotide. J is TRBJ2-1 and V is TRBV9; 7 bases map to TRBD1. The CDR3 is 14 residues long. The germline CDR1 and CDR2 sequences are SGDLS and YYNGEE. Here the CDR3 DNA reads TGTGCCAGCAGTCCAGGGGGAACTGTAGATGAGCAGTCCTTC. It translates to CASSPGGTVDEQSF. Full variable domain (remainder filled in from reference TRBV9 and TRBJ2-1): DSGVTQTPKHLITATGQRVTLRCSPRSGDLSVYWYQQSLDQGLQFLIQYYNGEERAKGNILERFSAQQFPDLHSELNLSSLELGDSALYFCASSPGGTVDEQSFGPGTRLTVL.

The CDR3 DNA follows: TGTGCCAGCAGCATCCAGCGAGCGGCTAGCACAGATACGCAGTATTTT. Amino acid sequence: CASSIQRAASTDTQYF. V and J are TRBV9 and TRBJ2-3, with D maybe TRBD2 (5 bases). Trimming shortened V by 4 bases and J by 0 bases, and 15 bases separated the two germline ends. The length of the CDR3 is 16 residues. Per the germline V gene, CDR1 is SGDLS and CDR2 is YYNGEE.

This clonotype showed up many times. V usage is TRBV9 and J usage is TRBJ1-4; 9 positions match TRBD1. The CDR3 length is 14 residues. The V gene's germline CDR1 is SGDLS and CDR2 YYNGEE. The junction had 6 bases not matched to a gene; V was cut back by 2 bases and J by 10 bases. CDR3 DNA: TGTGCCAGCAGCGTGGGGACAGGGTCGGGAAAACTGTTTTTT. Translation gives CASSVGTGSGKLFF. The full variable domain, rest sourced from reference TRBV9 and TRBJ1-4, is DSGVTQTPKHLITATGQRVTLRCSPRSGDLSVYWYQQSLDQGLQFLIQYYNGEERAKGNILERFSAQQFPDLHSELNLSSLELGDSALYFCASSVGTGSGKLFFGSGTQLSVL.

This clonotype was counted only a few times. V gene TRBV2 combines with J gene TRBJ1-1, with D uncertain. The germline V gene has CDR1 SNHLY and CDR2 FYNNEI. The V and J ends lost 8 bases and 7 bases respectively, with 11 bases between them. The CDR3 spans 11 residues. CDR3 bases: TGTGCCAGCTATTTGAACCTTGAAGCTTTCTTT. Residues: CASYLNLEAFF.

This clonotype was seen a handful of times. V and J are TRBV9 and TRBJ2-5; TRBD1 is a possible D gene (5 bases). Germline V gene data show CDR1 as SGDLS and CDR2 as YYNGEE. Trimming left V 0 bases short and J 1 base short, with 10 bases between. This CDR3 comprises 15 residues. CDR3 coding DNA: TGTGCCAGCAGCGTAGATACAGGTTCCCAAGAGACCCAGTACTTC. This encodes CASSVDTGSQETQYF.

This clonotype was counted at least ten times. The CDR3 protein is CASSVSGNEQFF. In nucleotides, the CDR3 is TGTGCCAGCAGCGTATCGGGAAATGAGCAGTTCTTC. The gene calls are TRBV9 and TRBJ2-1, with TRBD2 as a possible D gene (5 bases). Germline V gene lookup returns CDR1 SGDLS and CDR2 YYNGEE. The CDR3 spans 12 residues. V was shortened by 1 base and J by 7 bases, with 6 bases between the two germline ends.

This clonotype came up many times. The chain is built from TRBV9 and TRBJ2-2; a possible D gene is TRBD1 (6 bases). The ends were cut back, 3 bases at V and 6 bases at J, with 24 bases in the middle. This CDR3 has 18 residues. The germline V gene has CDR1 SGDLS and CDR2 YYNGEE. For the CDR3, the DNA is TGTGCCAGCAGCGACCCGGGACAAGAGACTTCCACTGCCGGGGAGCTGTTTTTT. Translation gives CASSDPGQETSTAGELFF. Together with reference TRBV9 and TRBJ2-2, the CDR3 gives the full variable domain: DSGVTQTPKHLITATGQRVTLRCSPRSGDLSVYWYQQSLDQGLQFLIQYYNGEERAKGNILERFSAQQFPDLHSELNLSSLELGDSALYFCASSDPGQETSTAGELFFGEGSRLTVL.

The genes are TRBV9 and TRBJ2-1, with TRBD2 identical over 11 bases. Per germline, CDR1 SGDLS and CDR2 YYNGEE. The CDR3 consists of 16 residues. The V segment lost 3 bases and the J segment 5 bases; nucleotides outside the gene matches: 7. DNA for the CDR3: TGTGCCAGCAGCGACGGGACTAGCGGACCCGACAATGAGCAGTTCTTC. Encoded protein: CASSDGTSGPDNEQFF.

This clonotype was detected many times. The V call is TRBV9, the J call TRBJ2-5; no reliable D call. This CDR3 spans 15 amino acids. Trimming stripped 3 bases from V and 5 bases from J, with 17 bases between. Germline assignment: CDR1 SGDLS and CDR2 YYNGEE. CDR3: CASSAFPSVAETQYF. Here the CDR3 DNA reads TGTGCCAGCAGCGCCTTTCCGAGTGTTGCTGAGACCCAGTACTTC.